This TCR beta chain was profiled in a study of T cells in Graves' hyperthyroidism and ophthalmopathy. Study results and caveats: The model's output predicted ophthalmopathy at a median of around 6.9 months prior to onset.

Germline values: CDR1 MGHRA, CDR2 YSYEKL. The CDR3 consists of 13 residues. The junction had 3 bases not matched to a gene; V was cut back by 3 bases and J by 5 bases. TCR beta CDR3 regions were amplified from RNA transcripts. HTBI primers were employed in a first-round RT-PCR of the TCR CDR3. TCRdb reanalysed the multiplex PCR reads using MiXCR and keeps one entry per CDR3 protein. The data contain about 510,000 distinct CDR3 sequences, about 15% of them singletons. For Graves' hyperthyroidism to be stable, ophthalmopathy could not progress within 18 months. This clonotype has ten or more counts. Its antigen is not known.

Sequenced input: blood. The TCR was taken from a middle-aged woman with Graves' hyperthyroidism. This chain joins TRBV4-1 and TRBJ1-2; 7 nucleotides agree with TRBD1. This chain's CDR3 is CASSQTGFYGYTF. The CDR3 DNA sequence: TGCGCCAGCAGCCAGACAGGGTTTTATGGCTACACCTTC.